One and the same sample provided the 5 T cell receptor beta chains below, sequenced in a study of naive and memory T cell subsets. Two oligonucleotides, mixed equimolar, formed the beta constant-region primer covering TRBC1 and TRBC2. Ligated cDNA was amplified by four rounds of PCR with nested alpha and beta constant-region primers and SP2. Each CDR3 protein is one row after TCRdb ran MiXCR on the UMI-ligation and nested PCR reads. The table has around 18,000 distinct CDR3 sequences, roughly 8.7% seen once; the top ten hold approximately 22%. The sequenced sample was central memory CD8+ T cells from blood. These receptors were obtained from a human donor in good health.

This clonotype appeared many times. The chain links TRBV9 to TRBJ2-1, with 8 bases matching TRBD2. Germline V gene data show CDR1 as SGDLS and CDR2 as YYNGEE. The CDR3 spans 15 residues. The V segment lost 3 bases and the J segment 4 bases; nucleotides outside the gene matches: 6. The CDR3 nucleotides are TGTGCCAGCAGCGATGTCACTAGCGGATACAATGAGCAGTTCTTC. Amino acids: CASSDVTSGYNEQFF.

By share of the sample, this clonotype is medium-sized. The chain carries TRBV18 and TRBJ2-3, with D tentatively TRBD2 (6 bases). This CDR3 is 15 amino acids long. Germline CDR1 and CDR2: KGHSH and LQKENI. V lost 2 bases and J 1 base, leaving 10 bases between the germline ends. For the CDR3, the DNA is TGTGCCAGCTCACCATCGGGGGTACGCACAGATACGCAGTATTTT. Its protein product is CASSPSGVRTDTQYF.

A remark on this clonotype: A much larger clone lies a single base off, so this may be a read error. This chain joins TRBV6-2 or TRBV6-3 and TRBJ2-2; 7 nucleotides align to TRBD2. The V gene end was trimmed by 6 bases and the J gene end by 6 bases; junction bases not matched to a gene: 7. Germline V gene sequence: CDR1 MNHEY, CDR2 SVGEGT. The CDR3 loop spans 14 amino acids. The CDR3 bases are TGTGCCAGCAGCACGAAGCGGGACGCCGGGGAGCTGTTTTTT. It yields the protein CASSTKRDAGELFF.

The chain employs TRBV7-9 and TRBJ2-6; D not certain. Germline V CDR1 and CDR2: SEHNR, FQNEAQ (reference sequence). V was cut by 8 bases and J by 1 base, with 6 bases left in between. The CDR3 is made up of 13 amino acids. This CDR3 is CASFGSGANVLTF. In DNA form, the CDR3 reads TGTGCCAGCTTCGGATCTGGGGCCAACGTCCTGACTTTC.

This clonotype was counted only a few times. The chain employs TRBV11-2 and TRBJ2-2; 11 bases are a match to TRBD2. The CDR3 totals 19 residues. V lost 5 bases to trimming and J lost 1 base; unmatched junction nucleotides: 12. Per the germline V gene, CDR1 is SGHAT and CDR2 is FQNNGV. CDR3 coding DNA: TGTGCCAGCAGCCCCGTTGGGCTAGCGGGAGGAAAGAACACCGGGGAGCTGTTTTTT. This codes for CASSPVGLAGGKNTGELFF.